The clone carrying this TCR beta chain was observed a handful of times. The CDR3 has 13 amino acids. Between the trimmed V and J ends, which lost 3 bases and 6 bases, there was a span of 12 bases. Germline assignment: CDR1 KGHSH and CDR2 LQKENI. Under the authors' procedure: The assay estimated nucleated cells by amplifying reference gene primers. Only in-frame clones appear in the TCRdb table, and some are missing; sequencing was by immunoSEQ multiplex PCR. V and J calls and clone size follow that table, whereas D and trimming were derived from the DNA. The table shows 70,000 to 100,000 clones, with approximately 90% occurring only once. This sample was included in a study of blood T cell repertoires in COVID-19. For the study at large: Samples of COVID-19 (acute and convalescent) were obtained from the United States, Italy and Spain. T cells, B-cell-depleted T cells, or PBMCs supplied cDNA or gDNA.

This TCR was recovered from a man between 60 and 75 years old with acute or convalescent COVID-19. The chain joins TRBV18 to TRBJ2-7; a weak D match, TRBD1 (6 bases). The specimen sequenced was peripheral blood. The CDR3 coding sequence is TGTGCCAGCTCACCGGACAGATCGGGCGAGCAGTACTTC. Encoded protein: CASSPDRSGEQYF.